This TCR beta chain was recovered during a study of cytomegalovirus exposure and HLA in healthy donors listed by TCRdb under 2017. Broadly, across the study: An earlier analysis of roughly 630 of the donors reported approximately 290 Gb of sequence data and about 100 million unique TCR beta sequences from 190 million or so T cells. HLA typing covered class I and class II loci at four-digit resolution. Roughly 5 DR-DQ haplotypes were handled as single units for association and clustering, since linkage in the cohort was strong. Every repertoire in the discovery cohort had been generated on one and the same sequencing platform. Rather than drawing on any new phenotypic data, the later analysis identified candidate immune exposures from TCR beta sequences and the way those sequences occurred across donors. Of the roughly 400 genotyped donors, approximately 83% fell in the genetic ancestry cluster associated with self-reported Caucasian donors. The number of donors typed differed by locus, with about 629-630 for A, B, C, DRB1 and DQB1, roughly 520 for DQA1, 600 to 610 for DPA1, and some 450 for DPB1. Donor age, sex, ethnicity and CMV serostatus were compiled together with the repertoire data. Using immunosequencing, the study profiled T cell repertoires from 500 to 800 subjects and related those repertoires to cytomegalovirus serostatus. A later genetic analysis used genome-wide SNP genotypes for about 60% of the 666 donors, treating that subset as a discovery cohort. An earlier analysis of around 540 of the donors applied high-throughput TCR beta sequencing to assess whether each TCR beta V gene segment acted as functional or pseudogenic. High-throughput TCR immunosequencing, statistical association of individual TCRs with disease status, and machine learning were combined to predict cytomegalovirus infection status. In addition to the first cohort of roughly 670 subjects, a separate validation cohort of over 90 different subjects was used. Roughly 300 gigabases of sequencing data and around 85 million unique TCR sequences made up an early release that covered approximately 700 HLA-typed donors. On average, roughly 250,000 unique TCR beta nucleotide sequences were sequenced per donor among some 420 genotyped donors of the cohort, with roughly 18% of those sequences being non-productive. The study was designed to test whether signatures of past pathogen exposure could be identified by cataloging public T cell receptors. A later analysis re-analyzed previously published TCR beta repertoires from 550 to 700 donors and added high-resolution HLA genotyping to study TCR occurrence patterns. On the study overall, not on this receptor specifically: Linkage disequilibrium might explain the correlated functional status among segregating V segments, but an unknown experimental factor could not be excluded. In a later genetic analysis, a missense DCLRE1C variant was associated with V-gene and J-gene trimming of TCR beta chains, and the association was replicated in an independent cohort. In an earlier analysis of more than 450 of the donors, most TCR beta V segments were observed in productive rearrangements about 90% or about 30% of the time, broadly matching IMGT annotations. A later analysis found that HLA-associated TCR beta chains were more clonally expanded and had lower generation probabilities than equally common non-associated chains. A further reported finding was that TCR beta sequences accurately predicted the HLA-A and HLA-B alleles for most subjects in the first cohort. The study listed over 150 TCR beta chains as associated with cytomegalovirus. In both the original and validation cohorts, the classifier was reported to diagnose cytomegalovirus status with high specificity and sensitivity. When HLA alleles, especially DR and DQ, strongly co-occurred, attributing TCR associations to individual alleles was difficult. In a later analysis, TCR association rates were found to vary across HLA loci, with the most associated TCRs seen for DRB1 alleles and the fewest for HLA-C alleles. Because HLA typing was missing for some donors at each locus, association tests included only the typed subset. The 87-base-pair reads could not distinguish some IMGT-functional V segments, including TRBV6-2 and TRBV6-3, so those segments were excluded. A later analysis reported that several top co-occurrence clusters appeared linked to parvovirus B19, influenza, CMV and Epstein-Barr virus. Across donors, most TCR sequences were observed very rarely, whereas some public TCRs were present in many individuals. The sequencing pipeline was judged likely to have produced a cluster of highly shared sequence variants as a technical artifact. CMV serostatus was the only immune exposure information available for the cohort. About 15 rarely observed V segments, including chromosome 9 orphons, were excluded from the earlier analysis of almost 600 of the donors because counts were too low. The authors suggested that the approach could potentially be generalized to other disease states and immunological phenotypes. In this cohort, only TCR beta chains were sequenced, and detectable features were limited by the absence of alpha or paired-chain data. A later analysis found that most CMV-associated TCR beta chains appeared HLA-restricted, with HLA associations seemingly driven largely by CMV exposure. In vitro tests confirmed that a few of the cytomegalovirus-associated TCR beta chains recognize cytomegalovirus antigens. Roughly uniform sequencing depth across donors was assumed in presence/absence analyses, although this assumption may not hold. Compared with the roughly 670-donor mean, donors in an Asian-associated ancestry cluster had fewer N-insertions in productive TCRs, according to a later genetic analysis. A later analysis associated about 18,000 TCR beta sequences with specific HLA alleles at a false discovery rate of 0.05.

The cohort was made up of 500 to 800 healthy bone marrow donors. All cohort members were sampled while nominally healthy, although unrecorded immune exposures were likely present. The donor tested CMV seronegative and was one of the 352 seronegative cohort members. A peripheral blood sample was collected from each donor, and TCR beta sequencing was performed on peripheral blood mononuclear cells. The Qiagen DNeasy Blood Extraction Kit was used to extract genomic DNA from the blood cell samples. Receptors were amplified or captured by the immunoSEQ multiplex PCR assay. For the multiplex PCR, a mixture combining 60 forward primers for TCR Vbeta segments and 13 reverse primers for TCR Jbeta segments was used. Amplification of the CDR3 region of rearranged TCR beta genes was performed with a multiplex PCR assay on genomic DNA. The amplified TCR beta libraries were sequenced on the Illumina HiSeq System as 87-base-pair reads. Per the authors' processing: In a later analysis, about 80 million unique TCR beta chains were counted across the approximately 640 repertoires, and roughly 10 million of these chains were shared by at least two donors. Raw reads were error-corrected and collapsed into unique sequences with a nearest-neighbor algorithm that merged closely related sequences to remove PCR and sequencing errors. CDR3 sequences were aligned to IMGT reference sequences to assign V, D and J gene segments. For a sequence to be retained, a match of at least six nucleotides to both a V gene segment and a J gene segment was required. Rearrangements were classified as productive when the CDR3 lacked stop codons and remained in frame with V and J, and all other rearrangements were classified as non-productive. Following IMGT convention, CDR3 was defined as the stretch from the second conserved V-encoded cysteine up to the conserved J-encoded phenylalanine. In an earlier analysis of approximately 590 of the donors, sequences lacking an unambiguous match to a single V gene segment were excluded. An earlier analysis of 500 to 700 of the donors classified V segments as functional when productive rearrangements were above 56.7% and as segregating when the standard deviation between donors was above 5%. A statistical classification framework was built for diagnosing cytomegalovirus status from the catalog of TCR beta chain sequences. V and J gene assignment, in a later analysis, came from comparing TCR nucleotide sequences with IMGT/GENE-DB human TR gene sequences. Using the TCRdist pipeline, a later analysis assigned CDR3 sequences along with most-parsimonious VDJ recombination scenarios. In a later analysis, each TCR beta chain was defined by its CDR3 amino acid sequence together with its V-gene family, and reads without a unique V-gene family were excluded. As a way to deal with suspected cross-contamination and a sequencing artifact, a later analysis dropped 592 nucleotide sequences that were highly shared and had low generation probability. In a later analysis, a clonal expansion index was calculated for each public chain from normalized within-repertoire ranks of inferred template counts. In a later analysis, generation probabilities were computed using a VDJ recombination model fitted to out-of-frame rearrangements, and the results were checked against IGoR. A later analysis scored TCR-TCR, TCR-HLA and TCR-CMV co-occurrence with hypergeometric tests, applying a repertoire-size bias correction to TCR pairs. To estimate false discovery rates, a later analysis permuted the HLA or CMV assignments 20 times. In a later analysis, co-occurring TCRs were grouped with DBSCAN, and TCRdist sequence similarity was added when clustering was performed within HLA-allele-positive subsets. Co-occurrence clustering excluded repertoires with fewer than 30,000 or more than 120,000 public chains, plus five with anomalous nucleotide sharing. The clones in this table, taken by TCRdb from immuneACCESS, are in-frame only. Not every clone is retained; where verified, under half of the shortfall comes from an unresolved V gene, and the cause of the rest is unknown. The V and J calls and the clone size are those of that table, but D and trimming were determined from the DNA. The sample includes more than 55,000 clones, with 75% to 90% observed a single time. Nearly 4% of the sample is in the top ten clones.

As to this clone: No cognate antigen has been identified for it. No quality values exist for individual bases; no much larger clone is one base distant.

The CDR3 sequence holds 16 residues, the cysteine and phenylalanine included. The only DNA kept is the CDR3, 48 bases in frame from the first base. According to the germline V gene, CDR1 reads SGHNT and CDR2 reads YENEEA. The germline V and J ends show losses of 5 bases and 2 bases respectively, and no gene match explains 10 bases of the junction. The sequence came from a woman aged 40 to 50 in good health and CMV-seronegative. This sequence uses TRBV11-3 and TRBJ2-3; 7 of the junction bases match TRBD1. Sequenced: PBMCs. The CDR3 here reads CASSLGQDAVTDTQYF. The DNA sequence follows: TGTGCCAGCAGCCTTGGACAGGATGCTGTCACAGATACGCAGTATTTT.